The 20 T cell receptor beta chains below all came from one sample that was sequenced in a study of T cell responses to AZD1222 COVID-19 vaccine. Libraries were prepared by immunoSEQ multiplex PCR; TCRdb keeps only in-frame clonotypes and omits some of them. There are 200,000 or so clones in the sample; 90% to 95% occur only once, and roughly 9.8% lies in the top ten. Material: peripheral blood, obtained on day 0 of AZD1222 vaccination. The receptors were gathered from an adult in good health.

This clone was found a few times. The rearrangement joins TRBV7-2 to TRBJ1-6, with D uncertain. The CDR3 runs to 13 residues. V was trimmed by 4 bases and J by 13 bases, leaving 14 bases between them. Germline CDR1 is SGHTA and CDR2 is FQGNSA. DNA for the CDR3: TGTGCCAGCAGCTCGCGGACCGGTGGGCCCCTCCACTTT. It encodes CASSSRTGGPLHF.

The chain is built from TRBV10-2 and TRBJ1-1; no definite D call. V was clipped by 2 bases and J by 3 bases, with 7 bases between them. The CDR3 totals 13 residues. Germline V CDR1 and CDR2: WSHSY, SAAADI. The CDR3 nucleotides are TGCGCCAGCAGTGAGATCCGGGACACTGAAGCTTTCTTT. Residues: CASSEIRDTEAFF.

The J gene is TRBJ1-2, the V gene TRBV29-1; unclear D gene. Per the germline V gene, CDR1 is SQVTM and CDR2 is ANQGSEA. The length of the CDR3 is 11 residues. Trimming stripped 1 base from V and 8 bases from J, with 8 bases between. CDR3 amino acids: CSVEGTGGYTF. CDR3 bases: TGCAGCGTTGAAGGAACTGGGGGCTACACCTTC.

This chain links TRBV19 with TRBJ1-1, with TRBD1 identical over 9 bases. Germline V gene data show CDR1 as LNHDA and CDR2 as SQIVND (reference sequence). Losses at the gene ends were 5 bases for V and 0 bases for J; bases not matched to a gene: 16. The CDR3 runs 19 residues. The CDR3 DNA is TGTGCCAGTAGTCGCAAACCCCTACAGGGGGCCATCATGAACACTGAAGCTTTCTTT. This sequence encodes CASSRKPLQGAIMNTEAFF.

This clone was found a few times. The CDR3 nucleotides are TGTGCCAGCAGCGCAAAACAGGGGGCTATCGGAAACACCATATATTTT. Protein sequence: CASSAKQGAIGNTIYF. J is TRBJ1-3 and V is TRBV4-2; 9 nucleotides agree with TRBD1. Germline CDR1 LGHNA, CDR2 YNFKEQ. This CDR3 is built from 16 residues. With 5 bases clipped from V and 4 bases from J, the junction kept 9 bases outside the gene matches.

The V and J genes are TRBV29-1 and TRBJ2-7; a possible D gene is TRBD2 (6 bases). This CDR3 contains 12 residues. The V end was cut by 6 bases, the J end by 3 bases, with 12 bases between. Looked up from germline, CDR1 is SQVTM and CDR2 is ANQGSEA. Written as DNA, the CDR3 is TGCAGCGTCCGGGACGGGAGCTACGAGCAGTACTTC. Protein: CSVRDGSYEQYF.

The V and J genes are TRBV7-3 and TRBJ1-2; 10 bases match TRBD1. Germline V lookup: CDR1 SGHTA, CDR2 FQGTGA. V was clipped by 5 bases and J by 2 bases; unmatched bases: 20. The CDR3 extends over 20 amino acids. CDR3 protein: CASSQTPTIRQGASNYGYTF. CDR3 nucleotide sequence: TGTGCCAGCAGCCAAACTCCGACCATTAGACAGGGGGCATCCAACTATGGCTACACCTTC.

The rearrangement joins TRBV11-2 to TRBJ2-2, with 7 bases lining up with TRBD1. The length of the CDR3 is 15 residues. Germline V gives CDR1 SGHAT, CDR2 FQNNGV. V lost 2 bases to trimming and J lost 1 base; unmatched junction nucleotides: 1. CDR3 bases: TGTGCCAGCAGCTTAAGACAGGGGAACACCGGGGAGCTGTTTTTT. This translates into CASSLRQGNTGELFF.

The rearrangement uses TRBV28 and TRBJ2-3; D is unclear. Per germline, CDR1 MDHEN and CDR2 SYDVKM. The CDR3 consists of 11 residues. V lost 5 bases and J 4 bases, leaving 4 bases between the germline ends. CDR3 sequence reads: CASSTADTQYF. For the CDR3, the DNA is TGTGCCAGCAGTACGGCAGATACGCAGTATTTT. Together with reference TRBV28 and TRBJ2-3, the CDR3 gives the full variable domain: DVKVTQSSRYLVKRTGEKVFLECVQDMDHENMFWYRQDPGLGLRLIYFSYDVKMKEKGDIPEGYSVSREKKERFSLILESASTNQTSMYLCASSTADTQYFGPGTRLTVL.

The rearrangement joins TRBV28 to TRBJ1-2; D unclear. The CDR3 is 12 residues long. CDR1 is MDHEN and CDR2 is SYDVKM in the germline V gene. Trimming pared 2 bases from V and 2 bases from J, leaving 3 bases between. The CDR3 DNA follows: TGTGCCAGCAGTTTAAGGAACTATGGCTACACCTTC. Its protein product is CASSLRNYGYTF.

This chain uses TRBV5-1 with TRBJ2-1; the D gene is possibly TRBD2 (5 bases). Germline-derived CDR1 and CDR2 are SGHRS and YFSETQ. The CDR3 sequence is 15 residues long. V was cut by 0 bases and J by 3 bases, with 10 bases left in between. The CDR3 region is CASSLAPGNYNEQFF. DNA of the CDR3: TGCGCCAGCAGCTTGGCCCCCGGGAACTACAATGAGCAGTTCTTC.

The genes are TRBV6-4 and TRBJ2-1; D gene unclear. The CDR3 spans 12 residues. Germline assignment: CDR1 MRHNA and CDR2 SNTAGT. Trimming stripped 5 bases from V and 10 bases from J, with 12 bases between. The DNA for the CDR3 is TGTGCCAGCAGTCCCGACTTTGGGGAGCAGTTCTTC. It codes for CASSPDFGEQFF.

The chain is built from TRBV7-2 and TRBJ2-1; 10 bases map to TRBD2. After removal of 1 base from V and 5 bases from J, the junction contained 5 bases not matched to a gene. The CDR3 is made up of 16 amino acids. Germline V gene data show CDR1 as SGHTA and CDR2 as FQGNSA. The CDR3 DNA reads as TGTGCCAGCAGCTTAGTCCTAGCGGGAGCCCACAATGAGCAGTTCTTC. It encodes CASSLVLAGAHNEQFF.

The gene calls are TRBV6-1 and TRBJ2-2; 13 bases agree with TRBD2. The CDR3 has 16 amino acids. Germline V gene data show CDR1 as MNHNS and CDR2 as SASEGT. The V and J ends lost 4 bases and 5 bases, in that order; junction bases with no gene match: 4. In DNA form, the CDR3 reads TGTGCCAGCAGTGGGACTAGCGGGAGTCATACCGGGGAGCTGTTTTTT. Translated, it gives CASSGTSGSHTGELFF.

This chain connects TRBV30 to TRBJ2-5; perhaps TRBD2 as D (6 bases). The CDR3 runs 15 residues. V shed 3 bases and J shed 4 bases, with 18 bases lying between them. Looked up from germline, CDR1 is GTSNPN and CDR2 is SVGIG (reference sequence). CDR3: CAWSGPAGLRETQYF. The DNA for the CDR3 is TGTGCCTGGAGCGGGCCGGCGGGACTCCGAGAGACCCAGTACTTC.

The rearrangement uses TRBV9 and TRBJ1-1, with a weak D call TRBD1 (5 bases). Germline CDR1 is SGDLS and CDR2 is YYNGEE. CDR3 length equals 15 residues. V lost 0 bases and J lost 8, with 17 bases in between. The CDR3 spells CASSVGGEGLPEAFF. In DNA, the CDR3 is TGTGCCAGCAGCGTAGGAGGGGAGGGACTCCCAGAAGCTTTCTTT. Full variable domain (outside the CDR3, taken from reference TRBV9 and TRBJ1-1): DSGVTQTPKHLITATGQRVTLRCSPRSGDLSVYWYQQSLDQGLQFLIQYYNGEERAKGNILERFSAQQFPDLHSELNLSSLELGDSALYFCASSVGGEGLPEAFFGQGTRLTVV.

The chain combines TRBV6-5 with TRBJ2-3; TRBD2 matches 11 bases. The V gene end was trimmed by 6 bases and the J gene end by 4 bases; junction bases not matched to a gene: 6. The CDR3 sequence is 15 residues long. In germline, CDR1 is MNHEY, CDR2 SVGAGI. The CDR3, as DNA: TGTGCCAGCAGCCGCACTAGCGGGAGAGCAGATACGCAGTATTTT. It is translated as CASSRTSGRADTQYF.

The rearrangement uses TRBV27 and TRBJ1-2; 10 nucleotides match TRBD1. In germline, CDR1 is MNHEY, CDR2 SMNVEV (reference sequence). V lost 8 bases and J lost 6; bases outside the gene matches: 3. The CDR3 has 12 amino acids. CDR3 region: CASGGTGDGYTF. DNA of the CDR3: TGTGCCAGCGGAGGGACAGGGGATGGCTACACCTTC.

The chain employs TRBV7-9 and TRBJ1-3; 7 bases agree with TRBD1. The trim removed 3 bases at V and 6 bases at J, leaving 5 bases unmatched. Germline lookup yields CDR1 SEHNR and CDR2 FQNEAQ (reference sequence). The CDR3 sequence is 14 residues long. This CDR3 is CASSFGQAENTIYF. For the CDR3, the DNA is TGTGCCAGCAGCTTCGGACAGGCTGAAAACACCATATATTTT.

The table lists this clone with a count of one. V usage is TRBV9 and J usage is TRBJ2-7; 7 bases agree with TRBD2. V lost 6 bases and J lost 6; bases outside the gene matches: 21. Germline CDR1 reads SGDLS; CDR2 reads YYNGEE. There are 17 residues in the CDR3. The CDR3 sequence is CASTSGGAGPLVGEQYF. As DNA, the CDR3 is TGTGCCAGCACCTCGGGGGGAGCGGGGCCCCTCGTTGGCGAGCAGTACTTC.